Below, 14 T cell receptor beta chains from the same sample are listed, as sequenced in a study of T cell responses to AZD1222 COVID-19 vaccine. Produced via immunoSEQ multiplex PCR; TCRdb's table is partial and in-frame only. The data contain approximately 100,000 clones, approximately 84% of them singletons. The sample consisted of peripheral blood, taken on day 0 of AZD1222 vaccination. These receptors came from an adult in good health.

CDR3 protein: CASGRSSTAGGDEQFF. Written as DNA, the CDR3 is TGTGCCAGCGGCAGAAGTTCCACTGCGGGAGGCGATGAGCAGTTCTTC. The chain has TRBV27 and TRBJ2-1, with 8 nucleotides matching TRBD2. The junction had 17 bases not matched to a gene; V was cut back by 8 bases and J by 8 bases. CDR3 length: 16 amino acids. Germline values: CDR1 MNHEY, CDR2 SMNVEV (reference sequence).

This clone came up once. The chain uses TRBV28 and TRBJ1-4; 7 bases agree with TRBD1. The length of the CDR3 is 15 residues. CDR1 and CDR2 from the germline V gene are MDHEN and SYDVKM. V lost 4 bases, J lost 4 bases, and 6 bases stayed unmatched. The chain's CDR3 is CASSSPGTVNEKLFF. CDR3 sequence (DNA): TGTGCCAGCAGTTCCCCCGGGACAGTTAATGAAAAACTGTTTTTT.

The V and J genes are TRBV29-1 and TRBJ1-3; 8 bases fit TRBD1. CDR1 SQVTM and CDR2 ANQGSEA come from the germline V gene. The CDR3 runs 14 residues. With V trimmed by 7 bases and J by 7 bases, 12 bases remained unmatched. The CDR3 region is CSARTDRGRNTIYF. DNA for the CDR3: TGCAGCGCTCGAACCGACAGGGGTCGGAACACCATATATTTT.

The V call is TRBV25-1, the J call TRBJ2-1, with TRBD2 identical over 13 bases. Trimming cost V 6 bases and J 4 bases; bases outside gene matches: 6. The germline V gene encodes CDR1 MGHDK and CDR2 SYGVNS. The CDR3 consists of 16 residues. CDR3 DNA: TGTGCCAGCAGCCCCGGGACTAGCGGGGTGTACAATGAGCAGTTCTTC. This translates into CASSPGTSGVYNEQFF.

The genes are TRBV6-2 or TRBV6-3 and TRBJ1-5; D may be TRBD1 (5 bases). The CDR3 has 14 amino acids. Trimming stripped 2 bases from V and 6 bases from J, with 11 bases between. Germline V lookup: CDR1 MNHEY, CDR2 SVGEGT. CDR3 region: CASSYPGSGQPQHF. CDR3 DNA sequence: TGTGCCAGCAGTTACCCAGGGAGCGGTCAGCCCCAGCATTTT.

This clone has just one count. The chain couples TRBV6-5 to TRBJ2-7; 8 bases are shared with TRBD1. The J segment lost 5 bases and the V segment lost 6 bases, leaving 9 bases of the junction unmatched. This CDR3 contains 14 residues. CDR1 is MNHEY, CDR2 SVGAGI, per germline. The CDR3 bases are TGTGCCAGCAGACCTAGGTCAGGGGGCAACGAGCAGTACTTC. The encoded protein is CASRPRSGGNEQYF.

This clone was picked up one time. The V and J genes are TRBV3-1 (or the pseudogene TRBV3-2) and TRBJ1-5; D is unclear. Trimming stripped 3 bases from V and 2 bases from J, with 2 bases between. The CDR3 runs to 12 residues. Germline assignment: CDR1 LGHDT and CDR2 YNNKEL (reference sequence). For the CDR3, the DNA is TGTGCCAGCAGCCATGGCAATCAGCCCCAGCATTTT. Its translation is CASSHGNQPQHF.

V is TRBV21-1 and J is TRBJ1-6; the table's D call, TRBD1, was not checked against the DNA. TRBV21-1 is designated a pseudogene. The CDR3 covers 19 residues. The CDR3 spells CASSSHRPKQGARNSPLHF. Written as DNA, the CDR3 is TGTGCCAGCAGCTCCCACCGCCCAAAACAGGGGGCTCGTAATTCACCCCTCCACTTT.

The chain uses TRBV27 and TRBJ1-3, with no clear D. Trimming removed 2 bases from V and 0 bases from J, with 8 bases in between. The germline V gene encodes CDR1 MNHEY and CDR2 SMNVEV (reference sequence). The CDR3 length is 15 residues. This CDR3 is CASSLKGSSGNTIYF. CDR3 DNA: TGTGCCAGCAGTTTAAAAGGGTCCTCTGGAAACACCATATATTTT.

V gene TRBV7-2 combines with J gene TRBJ1-5; D is undetermined. Per germline, CDR1 SGHTA and CDR2 FQGNSA. This CDR3 is 15 amino acids long. Trimming removed 3 bases from V and 0 bases from J, with 9 bases in between. CDR3 sequence (DNA): TGTGCCAGCAGCTTCGGACTGTTTAGCAATCAGCCCCAGCATTTT. Protein product: CASSFGLFSNQPQHF.

The V call is TRBV5-1, the J call TRBJ2-7, with TRBD2 matching 9 bases. V shed 3 bases and J 1 base; nucleotides not matched to a gene: 8. CDR1 is SGHRS and CDR2 is YFSETQ in the germline V gene. CDR3 length: 16 residues. The CDR3 DNA follows: TGCGCCAGCAGCTCAACTAGCGGGTCTACTTCCTACGAGCAGTACTTC. It specifies CASSSTSGSTSYEQYF.

The chain uses TRBV7-9 and TRBJ2-2; D gene ambiguous. Trimming left V 0 bases short and J 2 bases short, with 7 bases between. Germline CDR1 is SEHNR and CDR2 is FQNEAQ (reference sequence). The CDR3 is 15 residues long. CDR3 in DNA: TGTGCCAGCAGCTTAGCTGGGTATAACACCGGGGAGCTGTTTTTT. Translation: CASSLAGYNTGELFF.

Written as DNA, the CDR3 is TGTGCCAGCTCACCGAGGGTCAGCTACGAGCAGTACTTC. It codes for CASSPRVSYEQYF. This chain links TRBV18 with TRBJ2-7; D is perhaps TRBD2 (5 bases). Germline V lookup: CDR1 KGHSH, CDR2 LQKENI. The CDR3 is 13 residues long. Trimming shortened V by 3 bases and J by 3 bases, and 9 bases separated the two germline ends.

This chain joins TRBV3-1 (or the pseudogene TRBV3-2) and TRBJ2-7; 9 nucleotides line up with TRBD1. The CDR3 loop spans 14 amino acids. V lost 5 bases, J lost 3 bases, and 5 bases stayed unmatched. Germline V gives CDR1 LGHDT, CDR2 YNNKEL (reference sequence). The CDR3 is CASSSDRGYYEQYF. The CDR3 nucleotides are TGTGCCAGCAGCTCGGACAGGGGATACTACGAGCAGTACTTC.